This T cell receptor beta chain was observed in a study of T cells after somatic rescue of genetic block. V was shortened by 5 bases and J by 0 bases, with 5 bases between the two germline ends. CDR3 length: 13 amino acids. From germline, CDR1 is MNHNY and CDR2 SVGAGI (reference sequence). Assay used: immunoSEQ multiplex PCR; TCRdb lists only in-frame clones, some missing. The sample includes tens of thousands of clones, 90% seen only once; the top ten take roughly 1.7%. The material sequenced was peripheral blood mononuclear cells (PBMCs). The chain recombines TRBV6-6 with TRBJ1-3; D is ambiguous. The receptor was derived from a woman younger than 30. The CDR3, as DNA: TGTGCCAGCAGTCTCGACTCTGGAAACACCATATATTTT. Protein: CASSLDSGNTIYF.